The 7 T cell receptor beta chains below were found in one sample sequenced in a study of T cell responses to AZD1222 COVID-19 vaccine. Produced via immunoSEQ multiplex PCR; TCRdb's table is partial and in-frame only. Of tens of thousands of clones in the sample, over 75% were seen once. Sequences were derived from peripheral blood, sampled on day 0 of AZD1222 vaccination. The receptors stem from an adult in good health.

The V and J genes are TRBV29-1 and TRBJ1-1; 7 nucleotides match TRBD1. CDR1 is SQVTM and CDR2 is ANQGSEA in the germline V gene. V lost 3 bases, J lost 6 bases, and 4 bases stayed unmatched. The CDR3 contains 12 residues. CDR3 in amino acids: CSVDPGQAEAFF. CDR3 nucleotides: TGCAGCGTTGATCCTGGACAGGCTGAAGCTTTCTTT.

The gene calls are TRBV6-1 and TRBJ2-7, with D perhaps matching TRBD1 or TRBD2 (5 bases each). Trimming took 6 bases from V and 7 from J, leaving 16 bases between them. This CDR3 has 13 amino acids. Germline CDR1 MNHNS, CDR2 SASEGT. The CDR3 here is CASSSGHGVEQYF. The CDR3 DNA sequence: TGTGCCAGCAGCAGTGGACACGGGGTTGAGCAGTACTTC.

This clone came up a few times. The chain uses TRBV5-6 and TRBJ2-3; 10 nucleotides agree with TRBD1. V shed 2 bases, J shed 1 base, and the junction held 4 bases outside the gene matches. The CDR3 consists of 16 residues. CDR1 is SGHDT, CDR2 YYEEEE, per germline. CDR3 region: CASSFTGTGGTDTQYF. CDR3 coding DNA: TGTGCCAGCAGCTTCACCGGGACAGGGGGCACAGATACGCAGTATTTT.

The J gene is TRBJ1-3, the V gene TRBV5-1; 7 bases are shared with TRBD1. Germline V lookup: CDR1 SGHRS, CDR2 YFSETQ. This CDR3 region has 17 residues. The V gene end was trimmed by 1 base and the J gene end by 0 bases; junction bases not matched to a gene: 7. The CDR3 protein is CASSLKTGIYSGNTIYF. The DNA for the CDR3 is TGCGCCAGCAGCTTGAAGACAGGGATTTACTCTGGAAACACCATATATTTT.

This clone showed up just once. This chain connects TRBV27 to TRBJ2-3; D gene uncertain. The CDR3 is 11 amino acids. Deletions cut 7 bases from V and 0 bases from J, with 2 bases between. Germline V gene lookup returns CDR1 MNHEY and CDR2 SMNVEV (reference sequence). CDR3 sequence (DNA): TGTGCCAGCACCAGCACAGATACGCAGTATTTT. Its translation: CASTSTDTQYF.

The rearrangement uses TRBV3-1 (or the pseudogene TRBV3-2) and TRBJ2-7; D unclear. Germline-derived CDR1 and CDR2 are LGHDT and YNNKEL (reference sequence). V lost 0 bases to trimming and J lost 3 bases, with 9 bases between them. The CDR3 runs 14 residues. CDR3 coding DNA: TGTGCCAGCAGCCAAGATCTATACCGCTACGAGCAGTACTTC. Its translation: CASSQDLYRYEQYF.

V usage is TRBV29-1 and J usage is TRBJ2-1; the D gene is possibly TRBD2 (6 bases). The CDR3 totals 11 residues. Germline V gives CDR1 SQVTM, CDR2 ANQGSEA. The germline V and J ends were trimmed by 7 bases and 8 bases, with 12 bases remaining between them. CDR3 region: CSARRVDEQFF. CDR3 coding DNA: TGCAGCGCCAGGAGGGTCGATGAGCAGTTCTTC.